These T cell receptor beta chains were read from a single sample in a study of control samples from healthy donors and cancer patients. Sequencing used immunoSEQ multiplex PCR; TCRdb keeps in-frame clones, though not all of them. The sample comprises 90,000 or so clones, 70% to 90% of which are singletons, and 1.3% rests with the top ten. Specimen: blood. These receptors all stem from a woman aged 50 to 60 in good health. Each CDR3 is given with its conserved first and last residue.

j_call: TRBJ2-3; v_call: TRBV4-3; cdr3_aa: CASSQDASGVSTDTQYF
j_call: TRBJ2-1; v_call: TRBV3-1/TRBV3-2; cdr3_aa: CASSQDYNNEQFF
j_call: TRBJ2-7; v_call: TRBV5-1; cdr3_aa: CANSTGAAYEQYF
j_call: TRBJ1-1; v_call: TRBV27; cdr3_aa: CASSSGGTEAFF
j_call: TRBJ1-5; v_call: TRBV6-5; cdr3_aa: CASSPRGVSNQPQHF
j_call: TRBJ2-3; v_call: TRBV12-3/TRBV12-4; cdr3_aa: CASSLIGDTQYF
j_call: TRBJ2-7; v_call: TRBV6-6; cdr3_aa: CASSSAGTGISYEQYF
j_call: TRBJ1-2; v_call: TRBV13; cdr3_aa: CASSLGLAAVIKGGYTF
j_call: TRBJ2-4; v_call: TRBV4-2; cdr3_aa: CASSQGGVIAKNIQYF
j_call: TRBJ2-7; v_call: TRBV28; cdr3_aa: CASSLHADRSYEQYF
j_call: TRBJ1-4; v_call: TRBV19; cdr3_aa: CASRRQGDEKLFF
j_call: TRBJ1-2; v_call: TRBV6-2/TRBV6-3; cdr3_aa: CASSSQWGRHGYTF
j_call: TRBJ2-1; v_call: TRBV5-4; cdr3_aa: CASSIRTSGGQQFF
j_call: TRBJ1-1; v_call: TRBV13; cdr3_aa: CASSSWGHSTEAFF